This T cell receptor beta chain was sequenced in a study of OX40 agonist ivuxolimab in advanced cancers. Study-level background: The eligibility criteria allowed prior anti-PD-1, anti-PD-L1 or anti-CTLA-4 therapy, and 30% to 40% had some. Study-level points and caveats: Several nonresponders also turned out to have low normalized T-cell clonal expansion.

No patient had autoimmune disease or received systemic immunosuppression. To note about this clone: Antigen: not known.

Some clones are missing from TCRdb's copy, which holds only in-frame ones; the method was immunoSEQ multiplex PCR. The table lists 95,000 to 150,000 clones, 80% to 90% of them singletons. This receptor was taken from an adult with an advanced solid tumor such as melanoma, head and neck, liver or kidney cancer. This sample comprised CD4+ or CD8+ T cells sorted from blood, obtained in a trial of the OX40 agonist ivuxolimab.

The CDR3 sequence is CASSQQGRGETQYF. The CDR3 DNA follows: TGTGCCAGCAGCCAACAGGGGCGGGGGGAGACCCAGTACTTC. The chain employs TRBV11-3 and TRBJ2-5, with D perhaps being TRBD1 or TRBD2 (7 bases each). This CDR3 spans 14 amino acids. V was cut by 5 bases and J by 5 bases, with 15 bases left in between. Germline V lookup: CDR1 SGHNT, CDR2 YENEEA. The whole variable domain, remainder taken from reference TRBV11-3 and TRBJ2-5, is EAGVVQSPRYKIIEKKQPVAFWCNPISGHNTLYWYLQNLGQGPELLIRYENEEAVDDSQLPKDRFSAERLKGVDSTLKIQPAELGDSAVYLCASSQQGRGETQYFGPGTRLLVL.